Sequencing of this TCR beta chain was carried out in a study of breast tumors, draining lymph nodes, adjacent tissues. Judged by abundance, this clonotype is medium-sized (0.01 to 0.1%). TCRdb ran MiXCR on the multiplex PCR reads and lists one entry per CDR3 protein. The table has 20,000 to 25,000 distinct CDR3 sequences, about 64% seen once. CDR1 is MNHNS, CDR2 SASEGT, per germline. V shed 1 base and J shed 1 base, with 14 bases lying between them. The CDR3 runs to 17 residues. This clonotype was obtained from a female donor with breast cancer. Some clones in this sample may be carry-over from other donors' samples. Sequencing was performed on tumor-adjacent breast tissue. The genes are TRBV6-1 and TRBJ1-3; no firm D call. CDR3 residues: CASSEGRFRTSGNTIYF. DNA of the CDR3: TGTGCCAGCAGTGAAGGCAGGTTCCGCACTTCTGGAAACACCATATATTTT.